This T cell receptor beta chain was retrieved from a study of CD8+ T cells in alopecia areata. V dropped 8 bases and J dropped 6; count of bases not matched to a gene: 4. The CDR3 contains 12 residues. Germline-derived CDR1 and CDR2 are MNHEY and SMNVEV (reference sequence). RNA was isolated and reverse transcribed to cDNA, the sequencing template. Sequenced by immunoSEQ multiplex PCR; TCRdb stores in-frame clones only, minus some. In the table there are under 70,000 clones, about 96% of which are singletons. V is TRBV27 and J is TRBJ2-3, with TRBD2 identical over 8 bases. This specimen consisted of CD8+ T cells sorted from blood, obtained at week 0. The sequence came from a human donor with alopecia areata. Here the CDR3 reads CASGPSGDTQYF. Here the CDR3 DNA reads TGTGCCAGCGGGCCTAGCGGGGATACGCAGTATTTT.